The 29 T cell receptor beta chains listed next were all sequenced from one sample in a study of blood T cells in healthy people across ages. The authors ran a second PCR of roughly 6 to 12 cycles using a sample-barcoded 5' primer and a J-beta primer mix. TCRdb recomputed calls from the 5' RACE reads with MiXCR, one row per CDR3 protein. In the table there are 550,000 to 750,000 distinct CDR3 sequences, under 25% of which are singletons. Sequencing was carried out using blood. The receptors stem from a man between 65 and 79 years old in good health.

V and J are TRBV2 and TRBJ2-5, with D possibly matching TRBD2 (5 bases). The tail of the sequence fits TRBJ2-7 better, so the J call may be wrong. CDR1 is SNHLY, CDR2 FYNNEI, per germline. This CDR3 contains 11 residues. The chain's CDR3 is CATVGEYEQYF. In nucleotides, the CDR3 is TGTGCCACCGTCGGGGAGTACGAGCAGTACTTC.

This clonotype was observed at least ten times. The chain employs TRBV2 and TRBJ1-2; tentatively, D is TRBD1 (5 bases). The CDR3 length is 13 residues. V lost 7 bases and J lost 8, with 17 bases in between. CDR1 and CDR2 from the germline V gene are SNHLY and FYNNEI. Here the CDR3 reads CASNLQGVRGYTF. Written as DNA, the CDR3 is TGTGCCAGCAACCTCCAGGGTGTGCGGGGCTACACCTTC.

This clonotype was seen a handful of times. The chain has TRBV10-3 and TRBJ2-1, with a tentative D call TRBD1 (5 bases). Deletions cut 1 base from V and 8 bases from J, with 9 bases between. This CDR3 is built from 13 residues. Per the germline V gene, CDR1 is ENHRY and CDR2 is SYGVKD. The CDR3: CAISEFQGYEQFF. The CDR3 DNA follows: TGTGCCATCAGTGAGTTCCAGGGTTATGAGCAGTTCTTC.

This chain connects TRBV18 to TRBJ2-5, with D perhaps matching TRBD2 (6 bases). TRBJ2-1 explains the end of the DNA better; the J call may be wrong. Germline lookup yields CDR1 KGHSH and CDR2 LQKENI. The CDR3 covers 15 residues. The DNA for the CDR3 is TGTGCCAGCTCACCACGACTAGAGGAGTACAATGAGCAGTTCTTC. Its protein product is CASSPRLEEYNEQFF.

There are many counts of this clonotype. CDR3 residues: CASSFYFGHEQFF. CDR3 DNA: TGTGCCAGCAGTTTTTACTTCGGCCATGAGCAGTTCTTC. This rearrangement joins TRBV27 to TRBJ2-1, with D unresolved. Trimming stripped 3 bases from V and 8 bases from J, with 11 bases between. Germline values: CDR1 MNHEY, CDR2 SMNVEV (reference sequence). The CDR3 loop spans 13 amino acids.

This clonotype was seen ten or more times. The V and J genes are TRBV16 and TRBJ2-7; D not certain. V was shortened by 3 bases and J by 7 bases, with 16 bases between the two germline ends. The CDR3 is 14 residues long. Germline values: CDR1 KGHSY, CDR2 FQNENV. The CDR3 nucleotides read TGTGCCAGCAGCCATGGTAACCCCACTTCGGAGCAGTACTTC. Its translation is CASSHGNPTSEQYF.

The chain joins TRBV29-1 to TRBJ2-3; D is ambiguous. CDR1 and CDR2 (germline): SQVTM, ANQGSEA. Trimming removed 7 bases at V and 2 bases at J, with 13 bases between. CDR3 length: 13 amino acids. The CDR3 sequence: CSAFGSFTDTQYF. The CDR3 DNA reads TGCAGCGCGTTCGGGTCCTTCACAGATACGCAGTATTTT.

V is TRBV20-1 and J is TRBJ2-5; 8 bases are a match to TRBD2. Near its end, the DNA agrees better with TRBJ2-1, so the J call may be wrong. The CDR3 runs 22 residues. Germline V gene sequence: CDR1 DFQATT, CDR2 SNEGSKA (reference sequence). In nucleotides, the CDR3 is TGCAGTGCTAGAGATCCGGGACGGCATGGCCTCGGGGCGGGAGGTCAACTCAATGAGCAGTTCTTC. This translates into CSARDPGRHGLGAGGQLNEQFF.

This chain uses TRBV27 with TRBJ2-5, with 8 bases fitting TRBD1. Germline V gene sequence: CDR1 MNHEY, CDR2 SMNVEV (reference sequence). There are 13 residues in the CDR3. The J segment lost 3 bases and the V segment lost 7 bases, leaving 4 bases of the junction unmatched. In nucleotides, the CDR3 is TGTGCCAGCAAAGGACAGGGAAAAGAGACCCAGTACTTC. It translates to CASKGQGKETQYF.

The V call is TRBV12-3 or TRBV12-4, the J call TRBJ1-5; D perhaps matches TRBD1 (5 bases). The CDR3 is 14 amino acids. V lost 3 bases, J lost 5 bases, and 11 bases lay in between. The CDR3 protein is CASSFDSPHQPQHF. The DNA of the CDR3 is TGTGCCAGCAGTTTCGACAGCCCGCATCAGCCCCAGCATTTT.

The chain is built from TRBV7-9 and TRBJ2-1; D unclear. CDR3 length: 12 amino acids. Trimming removed 2 bases from V and 9 bases from J, with 8 bases in between. The germline V gene encodes CDR1 SEHNR and CDR2 FQNEAQ (reference sequence). Here the CDR3 reads CASSLIVSEQFF. CDR3 in DNA: TGTGCCAGCAGCTTAATAGTCTCTGAGCAGTTCTTC.

As for this clonotype: Germline is not matched at one junction end, which may reflect a read error. The rearrangement joins TRBV18 to TRBJ2-3; D assignment may be TRBD1 or TRBD2 (5 bases each). There are 14 residues in the CDR3. Germline assignment: CDR1 KGHSH and CDR2 LQKENI. CDR3 protein: CASSRGPSTDTQYF. The CDR3 bases are TGTGCCAGCTCACGGGGACCAAGCACGGATACGCAGTATTTT.

This clonotype was detected a few times. The chain carries TRBV6-1 and TRBJ2-5; tentatively, D is TRBD1 (6 bases). The V end was cut by 7 bases, the J end by 5 bases, with 11 bases between. The germline V gene encodes CDR1 MNHNS and CDR2 SASEGT. The length of the CDR3 is 12 residues. The CDR3 loop reads CASKNQGETQYF. For the CDR3, the DNA is TGTGCCAGCAAAAACCAGGGGGAGACCCAGTACTTC.

Regarding this clonotype: This is likely a read error, given that the CDR3 carries no conserved phenylalanine or tryptophan at its end. The chain couples TRBV4-1 to TRBJ2-7, with TRBD2 matching over 11 bases. Germline CDR1 is MGHRA and CDR2 is YSYEKL. The CDR3 runs to 17 residues. Here the CDR3 reads CASSLGSGTSGSYEQYL. The CDR3 nucleotides are TGTGCCAGCAGCCTGGGATCCGGGACTAGCGGCTCCTACGAGCAGTACCTC.

V and J are TRBV20-1 and TRBJ2-3; no reliable D call. Germline V CDR1 and CDR2: DFQATT, SNEGSKA (reference sequence). Trimming shortened V by 0 bases and J by 2 bases, and 15 bases separated the two germline ends. This CDR3 comprises 16 residues. The CDR3 region is CSARDLDSLITDTQYF. CDR3 coding DNA: TGCAGTGCTAGAGATTTAGACTCCCTGATCACAGATACGCAGTATTTT.

This clonotype was observed at least ten times. The chain has TRBV20-1 and TRBJ2-5; D gene unclear. Germline V gives CDR1 DFQATT, CDR2 SNEGSKA (reference sequence). The CDR3 sequence is 13 residues long. V gave up 3 bases and J gave up 2 bases, with 10 bases separating them. The CDR3 sequence: CSASWGKQETQYF. Here the CDR3 DNA reads TGCAGTGCTAGTTGGGGTAAACAAGAGACCCAGTACTTC.

This clonotype was detected only a few times. This rearrangement joins TRBV6-1 to TRBJ2-3; D is ambiguous. CDR1 is MNHNS and CDR2 is SASEGT in the germline V gene. Trimming pared 8 bases from V and 1 base from J, leaving 10 bases between. The CDR3 spans 13 residues. The CDR3 nucleotides are TGTGCCAGCGTTGGAGTCGGCACAGATACGCAGTATTTT. Its translation: CASVGVGTDTQYF.

The rearrangement links TRBV4-2 to TRBJ2-3, with a weak D call TRBD2 (6 bases). Trimming took 0 bases from V and 11 from J, leaving 15 bases between them. Per germline, CDR1 LGHNA and CDR2 YNFKEQ. This CDR3 contains 14 residues. The CDR3 nucleotides read TGTGCCAGCAGCCAAGAGTGGTGGGAGGAAATGCAGTATTTT. This encodes CASSQEWWEEMQYF.

This clonotype was seen a handful of times. The chain is built from TRBV29-1 and TRBJ1-2, with D perhaps matching TRBD1 (6 bases). The CDR3 sequence is 11 residues long. The germline V gene has CDR1 SQVTM and CDR2 ANQGSEA. Trimming took 7 bases from V and 7 from J, leaving 13 bases between them. The CDR3 bases are TGCAGCGCTCAGACAGGAGGTGGCTACACCTTC. Translation gives CSAQTGGGYTF.

This clonotype came up a few times. The CDR3 sequence is CASSVVLGYTSTDTQYF. DNA of the CDR3: TGTGCCAGCAGTGTAGTTTTGGGGTACACTAGCACAGATACGCAGTATTTT. This sequence joins TRBV6-1 and TRBJ2-3; no reliable D call. V was clipped by 4 bases and J by 0 bases, with 17 bases between them. CDR3 size: 17 residues. The germline V gene encodes CDR1 MNHNS and CDR2 SASEGT.

This clonotype showed up just once. An end of the junction differs from the germline gene, which may be a read error. The CDR3 sequence: CSASPGGFVNCGHTF. CDR3 nucleotide sequence: TGCAGTGCTAGCCCCGGGGGGTTTGTAAACTGTGGCCACACCTTC. The chain has TRBV20-1 and TRBJ1-2; D may be TRBD1 (5 bases). In germline, CDR1 is DFQATT, CDR2 SNEGSKA (reference sequence). The CDR3 extends over 15 amino acids.

In its sample, this clonotype was seen a few times. The chain has TRBV15 and TRBJ2-1; TRBD2 agrees at 11 bases. The V segment lost 0 bases and the J segment 5 bases; nucleotides outside the gene matches: 9. This CDR3 is built from 18 residues. In germline, CDR1 is LNHNV, CDR2 YYDKDF (reference sequence). The chain's CDR3 is CATSRETSGSFRDNEQFF. The DNA for the CDR3 is TGTGCCACCAGCAGAGAAACTAGCGGGAGCTTTAGGGACAATGAGCAGTTCTTC.

V is TRBV29-1 and J is TRBJ1-2; the D gene is possibly TRBD1 (5 bases). Germline CDR1 and CDR2: SQVTM and ANQGSEA. This CDR3 has 15 amino acids. The V end lost 8 bases, the J end lost 1 base, and 20 bases lay between the germline ends. The CDR3 sequence: CSIDMSRDLNYGYTF. CDR3 nucleotide sequence: TGCAGCATCGACATGAGTCGGGACCTTAACTATGGCTACACCTTC.

The chain links TRBV28 to TRBJ1-2; 9 bases line up with TRBD1. This CDR3 region has 12 residues. V was pared by 8 bases and J by 7 bases, with 5 bases of the junction left unmatched. The V gene's germline CDR1 is MDHEN and CDR2 SYDVKM. CDR3 DNA: TGTGCCAGCGGGGACAGGGTTCCTGGCTACACCTTC. The encoded protein is CASGDRVPGYTF.

This clonotype showed up just a few times. V and J are TRBV12-3 or TRBV12-4 and TRBJ2-7, with TRBD2 identical over 13 bases. The junction had 8 bases not matched to a gene; V was cut back by 3 bases and J by 0 bases. The CDR3 totals 18 residues. The CDR3 DNA reads as TGTGCCAGCAGTTTTACTAGCGGGAGGGCCTCAGGCTCCTACGAGCAGTACTTC. This gives the protein CASSFTSGRASGSYEQYF.

CDR3 nucleotide sequence: TGCAGTGCCGAAAGCGGGTTGGAGACCCAGTACTTC. Protein: CSAESGLETQYF. V is TRBV20-1 and J is TRBJ2-1; D possibly corresponds to TRBD2 (6 bases). The DNA matches TRBJ2-5 better at its end, which makes the J call doubtful. This CDR3 has 12 amino acids. From germline, CDR1 is DFQATT and CDR2 SNEGSKA (reference sequence).

A few counts support this clonotype. The chain carries TRBV28 and TRBJ2-3, with D maybe TRBD2 (6 bases). The CDR3 runs to 16 residues. Germline CDR1 reads MDHEN; CDR2 reads SYDVKM. Deletions cut 3 bases from V and 6 bases from J, with 19 bases between. CDR3 sequence reads: CASSFPGGGLFDTQYF. CDR3 DNA sequence: TGTGCCAGCAGTTTTCCCGGGGGAGGACTCTTTGATACGCAGTATTTT. The variable domain in full, with the rest retrieved from reference TRBV28 and TRBJ2-3, is DVKVTQSSRYLVKRTGEKVFLECVQDMDHENMFWYRQDPGLGLRLIYFSYDVKMKEKGDIPEGYSVSREKKERFSLILESASTNQTSMYLCASSFPGGGLFDTQYFGPGTRLTVL.

This clonotype was seen a handful of times. With a much larger clone just one base away, this may be a read error. The chain carries TRBV5-1 and TRBJ2-5; D is uncertain. The length of the CDR3 is 14 residues. CDR1 and CDR2 (germline): SGHRS, YFSETQ. For the CDR3, the DNA is TGCGCCGGCAGCTTGGGTAGGAGTCAAGAGACCCAGTACTTC. It codes for CAGSLGRSQETQYF.

This clonotype appeared a few times. The gene calls are TRBV12-3 or TRBV12-4 and TRBJ2-1; 8 positions agree with TRBD2. After removal of 3 bases from V and 4 bases from J, the junction contained 8 bases not matched to a gene. CDR3 length: 16 residues. Written as DNA, the CDR3 is TGTGCCAGCAGTTTCCAGGCGGGAGGCCAATACAATGAGCAGTTCTTC. Translating it yields CASSFQAGGQYNEQFF.